Shown below are 8 T cell receptor beta chains from a single sample sequenced in a study of T cells in Graves' hyperthyroidism and ophthalmopathy. Authors of the study amplified TCR beta CDR3 regions from RNA transcripts. The HTBI primer set drove a first-round RT-PCR of the TCR CDR3. TCRdb re-called the multiplex PCR reads through MiXCR, storing one row per CDR3 protein. This sample yields about half a million distinct CDR3 sequences, of which roughly a quarter are seen a single time; approximately 10% belongs to the top ten. The sequenced sample was blood. The source of these receptors is a woman under 40 with Graves' ophthalmopathy.

This clonotype was recorded at least ten times. The rearrangement uses TRBV28 and TRBJ1-5; 9 bases match TRBD1. Losses at the gene ends were 8 bases for V and 10 bases for J; bases not matched to a gene: 15. Germline CDR1 is MDHEN and CDR2 is SYDVKM. The CDR3 extends over 15 amino acids. CDR3 bases: TGTGCCAGCGGGTCGCGGGACAGGGCCAGGTCCCCCCAGCATTTT. Its translation is CASGSRDRARSPQHF.

The chain carries TRBV12-3 or TRBV12-4 and TRBJ1-2, with TRBD1 identical over 10 bases. The CDR3 loop spans 16 amino acids. V was clipped by 4 bases and J by 5 bases; unmatched bases: 10. CDR3 nucleotide sequence: TGTGCCAGCAGTTCTCCAGCCGGGACAGGGGAGTATGGCTACACCTTC. Encoded protein: CASSSPAGTGEYGYTF.

This rearrangement joins TRBV20-1 to TRBJ2-5; 9 bases align to TRBD1. Germline V gene lookup returns CDR1 DFQATT and CDR2 SNEGSKA (reference sequence). This CDR3 contains 13 residues. V shed 3 bases, J shed 4 bases, and the junction held 3 bases outside the gene matches. CDR3 amino acids: CSARDRGRETQYF. CDR3 sequence (DNA): TGCAGTGCTAGGGACAGGGGAAGAGAGACCCAGTACTTC.

A few counts support this clonotype. V usage is TRBV12-3 or TRBV12-4 and J usage is TRBJ1-1; a weak D match, TRBD1 (6 bases). The V end lost 9 bases, the J end lost 4 bases, and 15 bases lay between the germline ends. This CDR3 spans 13 amino acids. CDR3 amino acids: CASSDGGPTEAFF. The CDR3 region has the DNA TGTGCCAGTTCGGACGGGGGGCCCACTGAAGCTTTCTTT.

This clonotype showed up just a few times. One end of the junction varies from germline; a read error may be responsible. The chain links TRBV6-2 or TRBV6-3 to TRBJ1-2; D may be TRBD1 (6 bases). The germline CDR1 and CDR2 sequences are MNHEY and SVGEGT. The CDR3 is made up of 12 amino acids. In DNA, the CDR3 is TGTGCCACGGAGGACAGTAACTATGGCTATACCTTC. Translation gives CATEDSNYGYTF.

This sequence joins TRBV4-2 and TRBJ2-4; TRBD2 matches at 10 bases. CDR1 LGHNA and CDR2 YNFKEQ come from the germline V gene. The junction had 9 bases not matched to a gene; V was cut back by 4 bases and J by 6 bases. This CDR3 region has 16 residues. CDR3 residues: CASSRSSGGALNIQYF. CDR3 DNA: TGTGCCAGCAGCCGATCGAGCGGGGGGGCATTAAACATTCAGTACTTC.

This clonotype was seen at least ten times. The rearrangement uses TRBV7-3 and TRBJ1-2; the D is unclear. Per the germline V gene, CDR1 is SGHTA and CDR2 is FQGTGA. CDR3 length: 13 residues. Trimming cost V 1 base and J 5 bases, with 8 bases left between them. The CDR3 sequence is CASSLIRGYGYTF. The CDR3, as DNA: TGTGCCAGCAGCTTAATTAGAGGATATGGCTACACCTTC.

This clonotype occurred a few times. A read error is possible here, since a much larger clone lies one base away. The chain joins TRBV20-1 to TRBJ1-1, with 7 bases that match TRBD1. This CDR3 is 14 amino acids long. The ends lost 0 bases at V and 8 bases at J; junction bases unmatched: 9. Germline V CDR1 and CDR2: DFQATT, SNEGSKA (reference sequence). The CDR3 nucleotides are TGCAGTGCTAGAGACCTTGAGACAGGGTCAGAAGCTTTCTTT. Translation: CSARDLETGSEAFF.